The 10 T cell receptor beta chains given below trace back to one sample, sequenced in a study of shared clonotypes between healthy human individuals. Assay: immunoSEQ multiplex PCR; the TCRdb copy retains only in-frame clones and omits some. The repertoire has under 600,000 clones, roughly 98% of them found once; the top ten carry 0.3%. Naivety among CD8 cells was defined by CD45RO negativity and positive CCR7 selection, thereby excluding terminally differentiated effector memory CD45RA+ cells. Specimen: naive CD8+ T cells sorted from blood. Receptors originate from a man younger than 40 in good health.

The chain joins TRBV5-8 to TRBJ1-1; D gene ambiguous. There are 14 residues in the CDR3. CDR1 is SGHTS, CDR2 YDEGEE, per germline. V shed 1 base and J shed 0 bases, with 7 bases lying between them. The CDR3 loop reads CASSLRLMNTEAFF. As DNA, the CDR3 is TGTGCCAGCAGCTTGAGACTTATGAACACTGAAGCTTTCTTT.

CDR3 nucleotides: TGTGCCAGCTCACTTAACAGGGTTGGATTCACAGATACGCAGTATTTT. Amino acids: CASSLNRVGFTDTQYF. The chain links TRBV18 to TRBJ2-3; TRBD1 is a possible D gene (6 bases). The CDR3 is 16 residues long. In germline, CDR1 is KGHSH, CDR2 LQKENI. The V end lost 4 bases, the J end lost 2 bases, and 16 bases lay between the germline ends.

The CDR3: CASDSKAGGAFDEQYF. DNA for the CDR3: TGTGCCAGCGACTCTAAAGCGGGAGGGGCCTTCGACGAGCAGTACTTC. The chain links TRBV7-9 to TRBJ2-7; 10 bases map to TRBD2. The CDR3 sequence is 16 residues long. J lost 5 bases, V lost 8 bases, and 15 bases had no gene match. CDR1 and CDR2 from the germline V gene are SEHNR and FQNEAQ (reference sequence).

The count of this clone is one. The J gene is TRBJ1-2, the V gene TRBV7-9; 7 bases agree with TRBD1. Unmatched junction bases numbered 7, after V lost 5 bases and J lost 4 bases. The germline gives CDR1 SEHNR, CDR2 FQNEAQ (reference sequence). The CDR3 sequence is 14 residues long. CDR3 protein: CASSRPPGGYGYTF. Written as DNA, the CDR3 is TGTGCCAGCAGCCGTCCGCCAGGGGGCTATGGCTACACCTTC.

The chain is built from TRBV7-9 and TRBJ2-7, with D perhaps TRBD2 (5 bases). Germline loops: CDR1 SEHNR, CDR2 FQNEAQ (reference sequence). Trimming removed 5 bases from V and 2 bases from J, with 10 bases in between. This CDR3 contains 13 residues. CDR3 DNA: TGTGCCAGCAGCCCCGGGATGACCTACGAGCAGTACTTC. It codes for CASSPGMTYEQYF.

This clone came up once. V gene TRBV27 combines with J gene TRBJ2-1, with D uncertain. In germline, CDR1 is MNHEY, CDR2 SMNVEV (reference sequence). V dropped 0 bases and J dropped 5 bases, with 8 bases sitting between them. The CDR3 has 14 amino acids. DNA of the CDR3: TGTGCCAGCAGTTTATCGATTAGGAACAATGAGCAGTTCTTC. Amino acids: CASSLSIRNNEQFF.

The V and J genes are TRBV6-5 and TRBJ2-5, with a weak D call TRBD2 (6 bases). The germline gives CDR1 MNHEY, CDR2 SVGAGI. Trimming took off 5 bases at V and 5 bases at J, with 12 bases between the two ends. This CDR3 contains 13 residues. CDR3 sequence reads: CASSPLGGETQYF. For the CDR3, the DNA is TGTGCCAGCAGTCCCCTAGGAGGGGAGACCCAGTACTTC.

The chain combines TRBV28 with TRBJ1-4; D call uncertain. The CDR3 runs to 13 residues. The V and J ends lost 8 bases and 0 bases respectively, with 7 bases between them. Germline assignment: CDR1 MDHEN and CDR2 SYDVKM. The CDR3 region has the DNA TGTGCCAGCGTACGAGCAACTAATGAAAAACTGTTTTTT. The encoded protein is CASVRATNEKLFF.

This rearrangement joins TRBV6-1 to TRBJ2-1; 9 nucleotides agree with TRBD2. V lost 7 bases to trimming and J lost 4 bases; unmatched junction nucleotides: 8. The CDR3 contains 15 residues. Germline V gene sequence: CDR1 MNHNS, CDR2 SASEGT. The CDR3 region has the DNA TGTGCCAGCAATAGAGCGGGAGGTGGGTACAATGAGCAGTTCTTC. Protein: CASNRAGGGYNEQFF.

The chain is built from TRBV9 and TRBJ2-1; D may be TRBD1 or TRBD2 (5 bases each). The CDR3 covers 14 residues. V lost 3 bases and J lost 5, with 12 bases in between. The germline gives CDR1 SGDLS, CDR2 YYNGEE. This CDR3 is CASSAWDHNNEQFF. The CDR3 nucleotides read TGTGCCAGCAGCGCTTGGGACCACAACAATGAGCAGTTCTTC.